Below, 10 T cell receptor beta chains from the same sample are listed, as sequenced in a study of cytomegalovirus exposure and HLA in healthy donors. Vbeta (60) and Jbeta (13) primers were used in the PCR. Assay used: immunoSEQ multiplex PCR; TCRdb lists only in-frame clones, some missing. The table includes 200,000 to 250,000 clones, approximately 80% detected once. Sequencing was performed on PBMCs. These receptors all stem from a woman in her forties in good health and CMV-seronegative.

This clone was seen more than once but under ten times. V is TRBV6-1 and J is TRBJ2-7; D unresolved. This CDR3 is built from 11 residues. The V and J ends lost 3 bases and 4 bases respectively, with 4 bases between them. In germline, CDR1 is MNHNS, CDR2 SASEGT. Here the CDR3 DNA reads TGTGCCAGCAGTGACAGGTACGAGCAGTACTTC. Encoded protein: CASSDRYEQYF.

This chain connects TRBV6-5 to TRBJ1-2, with TRBD1 matching 8 bases. The V and J ends lost 2 bases and 8 bases, in that order; junction bases with no gene match: 7. The CDR3 extends over 14 amino acids. Germline loops: CDR1 MNHEY, CDR2 SVGAGI. The CDR3 loop is CASSYTPGTGGYTF. The CDR3 nucleotides read TGTGCCAGCAGTTACACTCCCGGGACAGGAGGCTACACCTTC.

This clone has a single count. The chain couples TRBV6-5 to TRBJ1-2; 7 nucleotides agree with TRBD1. Losses at the gene ends were 0 bases for V and 5 bases for J; bases not matched to a gene: 3. Germline V gene data show CDR1 as MNHEY and CDR2 as SVGAGI. The CDR3 has 14 amino acids. The CDR3 nucleotides read TGTGCCAGCAGTTACTCGACAGGGAGGTATGGCTACACCTTC. This gives the protein CASSYSTGRYGYTF.

This sequence joins TRBV15 and TRBJ1-2; perhaps TRBD1 as D (5 bases). The ends were cut back, 1 base at V and 8 bases at J, with 8 bases in the middle. From germline, CDR1 is LNHNV and CDR2 YYDKDF (reference sequence). CDR3 length: 12 residues. The CDR3 nucleotides read TGTGCCACCAGCAGAGGGAGGGACGGCTACACCTTC. Translating it yields CATSRGRDGYTF.

The sample holds a few counts of this clone. This chain uses TRBV6-1 with TRBJ1-2; 10 nucleotides line up with TRBD1. This CDR3 is 13 amino acids long. The V gene end was trimmed by 4 bases and the J gene end by 5 bases; junction bases not matched to a gene: 1. Germline V gene data show CDR1 as MNHNS and CDR2 as SASEGT. The CDR3 nucleotides read TGTGCCAGCAGTGTGGGACAGGGGTATGGCTACACCTTC. This encodes CASSVGQGYGYTF.

The J gene is TRBJ2-4, the V gene TRBV1; TRBD1 is the table's D call and was not checked against the DNA. TRBV1 is marked as a pseudogene. This CDR3 has 15 residues. In nucleotides, the CDR3 is TGCACCAGCAGCCGGCCGTCGTTAGCCAAAAACATTCAGTACTTC. This sequence encodes CTSSRPSLAKNIQYF.

V is TRBV7-2 and J is TRBJ2-7; TRBD2 matches 12 bases. The V segment lost 1 base and the J segment 5 bases; nucleotides outside the gene matches: 6. CDR1 and CDR2 from the germline V gene are SGHTA and FQGNSA. This CDR3 comprises 16 residues. CDR3 loop: CASSLEASGGADEQYF. In DNA, the CDR3 is TGTGCCAGCAGCTTAGAGGCTAGCGGGGGGGCGGACGAGCAGTACTTC.

This rearrangement joins TRBV30 to TRBJ2-7; D possibly corresponds to TRBD2 (6 bases). V gave up 3 bases and J gave up 4 bases, with 10 bases separating them. There are 12 residues in the CDR3. Germline V lookup: CDR1 GTSNPN, CDR2 SVGIG (reference sequence). The CDR3 sequence: CAWRYSGYEQYF. CDR3 coding DNA: TGTGCCTGGAGATATAGCGGATACGAGCAGTACTTC.

This clone is a singleton in its sample. The chain is built from TRBV25-1 and TRBJ2-7; possible D gene TRBD1, 5 bases. Trimming pared 0 bases from V and 6 bases from J, leaving 6 bases between. Germline CDR1 and CDR2: MGHDK and SYGVNS. CDR3 length: 12 amino acids. The CDR3 spells CASSEYGAEQYF. As DNA, the CDR3 is TGTGCCAGCAGTGAATATGGGGCCGAGCAGTACTTC.

The chain couples TRBV9 to TRBJ2-7; 9 bases agree with TRBD2. The germline CDR1 and CDR2 sequences are SGDLS and YYNGEE. V gave up 0 bases and J gave up 1 base; unmatched junction bases: 5. This CDR3 has 16 amino acids. CDR3: CASSVEPAGGSYEQYF. The CDR3 DNA reads as TGTGCCAGCAGCGTAGAGCCAGCGGGGGGATCCTACGAGCAGTACTTC.